This T cell receptor (beta chain) was obtained from a study of T cell changes during pregnancy in multiple sclerosis (dated by TCRdb to between 2018 and 2021). Notes on the research overall: In women with multiple sclerosis, the researchers looked at how the T cell repertoire shifted as pregnancy progressed.

With respect to this clone: What this receptor recognizes is not known. No clone much larger than this one lies a single base away; base qualities are absent.

To prepare the library, the immunoSEQ multiplex PCR assay was applied. TCRdb provides this immuneACCESS table in a form limited to in-frame rearrangements. Some clones are lacking; in checked studies, under half of them reflect an unresolved V gene, and why the rest are absent is not known. The sample yields around 92,000 clones; 90% to 95% were counted once. In total, the top ten clones hold roughly 0.99% of the sample. The CDR3 measures 13 amino acids from cysteine to phenylalanine. Only the CDR3 region is kept as DNA, spanning 39 bases read in frame from base 1. CDR1 SGHRS and CDR2 YFSETQ were looked up in the germline V gene. V lost 4 bases and J lost 6 bases; the stretch between them is 14 bases long.

Here the chain combines TRBV5-1 and TRBJ2-7; the D gene is perhaps TRBD1, from 6 matching bases. Material: peripheral blood, obtained after pregnancy. The source is a female donor with multiple sclerosis, enrolled in a pregnancy study. The CDR3 loop reads CASSLNRAPEQYF. The nucleotide sequence is TGCGCCAGCAGCCTAAACAGGGCCCCCGAGCAGTACTTC.